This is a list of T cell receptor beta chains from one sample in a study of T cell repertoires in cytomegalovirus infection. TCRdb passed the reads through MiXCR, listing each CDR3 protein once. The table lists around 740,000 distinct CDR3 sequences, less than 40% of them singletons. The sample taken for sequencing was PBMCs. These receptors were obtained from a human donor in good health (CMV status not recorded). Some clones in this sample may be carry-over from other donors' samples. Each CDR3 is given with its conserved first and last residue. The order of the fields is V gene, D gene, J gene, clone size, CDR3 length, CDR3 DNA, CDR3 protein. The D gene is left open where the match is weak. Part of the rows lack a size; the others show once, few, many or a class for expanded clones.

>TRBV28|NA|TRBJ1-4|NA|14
TGTGCCAGCAGTTTATGCGTCGGTCGGGAAAAACTGTTTTTT
CASSLCVGREKLFF
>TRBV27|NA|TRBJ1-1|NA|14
TGTGCCACCTCGGACACAGGCTTGAACACTGAAGCTTTCTTT
CATSDTGLNTEAFF
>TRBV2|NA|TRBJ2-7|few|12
TGTGCCAGCAACGAGCGGGCCTACGAGCAGTACTTC
CASNERAYEQYF
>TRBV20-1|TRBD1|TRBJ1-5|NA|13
TGCAGTGCGCCACAGGGGGCGAACCAGCCCCAGCATTTT
CSAPQGANQPQHF
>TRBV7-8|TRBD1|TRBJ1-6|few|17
TGTGCCAGCAGCCCCAACAGGGGGAATACGTATAATTCACCCCTCCACTTT
CASSPNRGNTYNSPLHF
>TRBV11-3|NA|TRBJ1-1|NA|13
TGTGCCAGCAGCTTAGTCCACGGCACTGAAGCTTTCTTT
CASSLVHGTEAFF
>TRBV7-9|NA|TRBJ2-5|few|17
TGTGCCAGCAGCTCGGACAAACTAGGGATGTTAGGAAAGACCCAGTACTTC
CASSSDKLGMLGKTQYF
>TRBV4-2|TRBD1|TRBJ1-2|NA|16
TGTGCCAGCAGGCCAACCCGGGACAGGGGGGGAGATGGCTACACCTTC
CASRPTRDRGGDGYTF
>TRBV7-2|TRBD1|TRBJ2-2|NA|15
TGTGCCAGCAGATCCGGGACAGGGTTCTCCGGGGAGCTGTTTTTT
CASRSGTGFSGELFF
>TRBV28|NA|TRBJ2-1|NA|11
TGTGCCAGCAGCACCCCTCGGGAGCAGTTCTTC
CASSTPREQFF
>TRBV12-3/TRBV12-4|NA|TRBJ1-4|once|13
TGTGCCAGCAGTTTAATCAGGGGAGAAAAACTGTTTTTT
CASSLIRGEKLFF
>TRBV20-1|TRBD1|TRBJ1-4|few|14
TGCAGTGCTAAGAGGGGGACAGGGAACGAAAAACTGTTTTTT
CSAKRGTGNEKLFF
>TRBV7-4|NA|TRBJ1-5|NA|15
TGTGCCAGCAGTTTAGGGGGGGTCACGGCTCAGCCCCAGCATTTT
CASSLGGVTAQPQHF
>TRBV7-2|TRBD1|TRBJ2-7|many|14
TGTGCCAGCAGCCTGTCGGGACAGGGCTACGAGCAGTACTTC
CASSLSGQGYEQYF
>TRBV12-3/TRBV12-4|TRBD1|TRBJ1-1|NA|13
TGTGACAGCGGTTGGACAGGGGGCACTGAAGCTTTCTTT
CDSGWTGGTEAFF
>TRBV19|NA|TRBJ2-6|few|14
TGTGCCAGTAGTGTTAGATCTGGGGCCAACGTCCTGACTTTC
CASSVRSGANVLTF
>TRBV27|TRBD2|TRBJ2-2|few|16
TGTGCCAGCAGTGCCCTACTAGCGGGAGGGCCCGGGGAGCTGTTTTTT
CASSALLAGGPGELFF
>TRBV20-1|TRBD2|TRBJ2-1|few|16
TGCAGTGCTTACCTACTAGGGGCGGGAGGGTCCAGTGAGCAGTTCTTC
CSAYLLGAGGSSEQFF
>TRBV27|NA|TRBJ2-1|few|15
TGTGCCAGCAGTCCCCCCCGACAGTACTACAATGAGCAGTTCTTC
CASSPPRQYYNEQFF
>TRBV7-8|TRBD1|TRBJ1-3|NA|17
TGTGCCAGCAGCCCCCAGACAGGGAGGGTCTCTGGAAACACCATATATTTT
CASSPQTGRVSGNTIYF
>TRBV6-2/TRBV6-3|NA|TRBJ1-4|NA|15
TGTGCCAGCAGTAGAGAGGAGAGGGTCAGGGAAAAACTGTTTTTT
CASSREERVREKLFF
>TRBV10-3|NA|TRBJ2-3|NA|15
TGTGCCATCAGTGGTGGGGGGGGCGCACGCGATACGCAGTATTTT
CAISGGGGARDTQYF
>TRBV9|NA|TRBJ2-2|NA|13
TGTGCCAGCACACAGGGTTGGACCGGGGAGCTGTTTTTT
CASTQGWTGELFF
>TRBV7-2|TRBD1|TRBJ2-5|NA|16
TGTGCCAGCAGCGCTCGACAGGGGGTAATACTTGAGACCCAGTACTTC
CASSARQGVILETQYF
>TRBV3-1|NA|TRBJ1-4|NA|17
TGTGCCAGCAGCCAAGACCGTACGGGGGGAGGACGTGAAAAACTGTTTTTT
CASSQDRTGGGREKLFF
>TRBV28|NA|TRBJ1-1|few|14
TGTGCCAGCAGGACCGGGAGCCGGCAGTCTGAAGCTTTCTTT
CASRTGSRQSEAFF
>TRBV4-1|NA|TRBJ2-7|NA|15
TGCGCCAGCAGCCGAAGGGACTCGAGCGACTACGAGCAGTACTTC
CASSRRDSSDYEQYF
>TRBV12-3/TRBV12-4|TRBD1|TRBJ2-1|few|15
TGTGCCAGCAGTTTGGGACAGACCCTTTACAATGAGCAGTTCTTC
CASSLGQTLYNEQFF
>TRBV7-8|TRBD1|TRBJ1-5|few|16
TGTGCCAGCAGCGCATCCGGGACAGGGGGCCGTCAGCCCCAGCATTTT
CASSASGTGGRQPQHF
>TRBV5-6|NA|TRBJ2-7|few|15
TGTGCCAGCAGCCCCCGTCGACGAGGGGTTTACGAGCAGTACTTC
CASSPRRRGVYEQYF
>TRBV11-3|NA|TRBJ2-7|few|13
TGTGCCAGCAGCTCCGTCCAGGGTCGAGAGCAGTACTTC
CASSSVQGREQYF
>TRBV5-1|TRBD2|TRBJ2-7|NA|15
TGCGCCAGCAGCTTGGTGATTAGCGGGGGATACGAGCAGTACTTC
CASSLVISGGYEQYF
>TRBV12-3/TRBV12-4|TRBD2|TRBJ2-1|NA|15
TGTGCCAGCAGGGACGGAGGGACTAGCGGGAGGGCTCAGTTCTTC
CASRDGGTSGRAQFF
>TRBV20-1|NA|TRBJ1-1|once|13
TGCAGTGCTAGAGATTTGGGGAACACTGAAGCTTTCTTT
CSARDLGNTEAFF
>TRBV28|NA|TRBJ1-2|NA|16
TGTGCCAGCATCCAAAATTCGGGACACCTGCGGTATGGCTACACCTTC
CASIQNSGHLRYGYTF
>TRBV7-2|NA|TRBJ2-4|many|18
TGTGCCAGCAGCCCCCGGACTAGGGGGACGCTAGCCAAAAACATTCAGTACTTC
CASSPRTRGTLAKNIQYF
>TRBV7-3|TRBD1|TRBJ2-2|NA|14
TGTGCCAGCAGCTTATACAGGGGGAACGGGGAGCTGTTTTTT
CASSLYRGNGELFF
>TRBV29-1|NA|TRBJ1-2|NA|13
TGCAGCTCTAGACAGCTGAACGACTATGGCTACACCTTC
CSSRQLNDYGYTF
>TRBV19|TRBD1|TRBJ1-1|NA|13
TGTGCCAGTAGTATGGTTGGGGACAGTGAAGCTTTCTTT
CASSMVGDSEAFF
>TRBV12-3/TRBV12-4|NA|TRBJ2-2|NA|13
TGTGCCAGCACCGTTGGAAGGGCGGGGGAGCTGTTTTTT
CASTVGRAGELFF
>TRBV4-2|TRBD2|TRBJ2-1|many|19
TGTGCCAGCAGCCCAAGGGATAGCGGGAGTGATAAAGTAGGGCATGAGCAGTTCTTC
CASSPRDSGSDKVGHEQFF
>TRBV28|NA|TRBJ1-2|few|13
TGTGCCAGCAGTTTTCTGGGGAGTAATGGCTACACCTTC
CASSFLGSNGYTF
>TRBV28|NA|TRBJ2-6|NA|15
TGTGCCAGCAGTAGAGGGATCTCTGGGGCCAACGTCCTGACTTTC
CASSRGISGANVLTF
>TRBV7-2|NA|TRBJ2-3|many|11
TGTGCCAGTCTAACCACAGATACGCAGTATTTT
CASLTTDTQYF
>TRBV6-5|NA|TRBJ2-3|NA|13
TGTGCCAGCAGTGAATGGGAGGCGGCTACGCAGTATTTT
CASSEWEAATQYF
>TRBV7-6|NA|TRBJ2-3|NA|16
TGTGCCAGCAGCTTATATCGGGGCGGCTACAAGGATACGCAGTATTTT
CASSLYRGGYKDTQYF
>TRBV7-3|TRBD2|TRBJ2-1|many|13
TGTGCCAGCAGCCAAGGTGGGGGGGGTGAGCAGTTCTTC
CASSQGGGGEQFF
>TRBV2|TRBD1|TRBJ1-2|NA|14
TGTGCCAGCAGGGGTACGACAGGGGGCGCGGGCTACACCTTC
CASRGTTGGAGYTF
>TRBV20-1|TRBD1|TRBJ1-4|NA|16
TGCAGTGCTAGCAAGATAGGACAGGCCTTTAATGAAAAACTGTTTTTT
CSASKIGQAFNEKLFF
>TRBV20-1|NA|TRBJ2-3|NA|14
TGCAGTGCCCAAAGTGGGGGGCGCACAGATACGCAGTATTTT
CSAQSGGRTDTQYF
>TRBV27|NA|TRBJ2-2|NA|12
TGTGCCAGCAGCCTAGAAAACGGGGAGCTGTTTTTT
CASSLENGELFF
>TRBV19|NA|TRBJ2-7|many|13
TGTGCCAGTAGTATTGTAGGATCCTACGAGCAGTACTTC
CASSIVGSYEQYF
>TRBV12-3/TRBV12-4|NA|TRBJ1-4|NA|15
TGTGCCAGCAGTCCCCCGGGGCGGGGAGAGGAAAAACTGTTTTTT
CASSPPGRGEEKLFF
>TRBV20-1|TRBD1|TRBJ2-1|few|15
TGCAGTGCCTTAGACGGGACAGGGGGTTCAGGGGAGCAGTTCTTC
CSALDGTGGSGEQFF
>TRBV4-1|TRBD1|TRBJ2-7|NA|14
TGCGCCAGCAGTGAGACAGGGGCGGCCTACGAGCAGTACTTC
CASSETGAAYEQYF